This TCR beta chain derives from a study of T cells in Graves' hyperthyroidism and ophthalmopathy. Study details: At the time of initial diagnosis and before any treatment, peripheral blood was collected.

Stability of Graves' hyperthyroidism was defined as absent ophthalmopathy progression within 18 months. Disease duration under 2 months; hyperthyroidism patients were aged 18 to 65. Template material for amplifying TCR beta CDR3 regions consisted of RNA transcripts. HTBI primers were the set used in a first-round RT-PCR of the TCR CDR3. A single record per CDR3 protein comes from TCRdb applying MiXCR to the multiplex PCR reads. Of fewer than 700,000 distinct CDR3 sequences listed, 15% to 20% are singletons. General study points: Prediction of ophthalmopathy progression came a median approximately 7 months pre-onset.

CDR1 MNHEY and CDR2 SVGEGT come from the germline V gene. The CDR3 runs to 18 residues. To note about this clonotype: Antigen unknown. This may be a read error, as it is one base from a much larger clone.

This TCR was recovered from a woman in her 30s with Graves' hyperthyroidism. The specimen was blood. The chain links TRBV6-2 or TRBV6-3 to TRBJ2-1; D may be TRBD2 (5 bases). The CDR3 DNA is TGTGCCAGCAGTGACTCTCCCCCCTATGAGCGGACCTACAATGAGCAGTTCTTC. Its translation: CASSDSPPYERTYNEQFF.